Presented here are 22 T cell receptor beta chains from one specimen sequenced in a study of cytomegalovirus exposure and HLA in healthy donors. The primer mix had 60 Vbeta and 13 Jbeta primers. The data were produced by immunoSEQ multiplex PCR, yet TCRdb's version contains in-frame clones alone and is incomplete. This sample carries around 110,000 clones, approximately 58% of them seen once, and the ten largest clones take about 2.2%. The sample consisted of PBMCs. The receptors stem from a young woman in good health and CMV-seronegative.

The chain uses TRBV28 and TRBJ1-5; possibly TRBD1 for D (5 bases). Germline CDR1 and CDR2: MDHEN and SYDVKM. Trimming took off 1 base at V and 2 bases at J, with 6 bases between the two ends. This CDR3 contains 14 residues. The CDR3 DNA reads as TGTGCCAGCAGTTTATCGGGGGGCAATCAGCCCCAGCATTTT. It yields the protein CASSLSGGNQPQHF. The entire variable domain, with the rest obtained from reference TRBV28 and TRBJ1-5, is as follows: DVKVTQSSRYLVKRTGEKVFLECVQDMDHENMFWYRQDPGLGLRLIYFSYDVKMKEKGDIPEGYSVSREKKERFSLILESASTNQTSMYLCASSLSGGNQPQHFGDGTRLSIL.

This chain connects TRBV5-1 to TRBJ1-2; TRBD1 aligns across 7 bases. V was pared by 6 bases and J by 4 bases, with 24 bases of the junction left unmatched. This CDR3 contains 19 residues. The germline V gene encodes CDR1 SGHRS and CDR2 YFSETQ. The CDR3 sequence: CASNFPNQTGYPFGYGYTF. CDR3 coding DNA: TGCGCCAGCAACTTCCCTAACCAGACAGGGTACCCCTTCGGCTATGGCTACACCTTC.

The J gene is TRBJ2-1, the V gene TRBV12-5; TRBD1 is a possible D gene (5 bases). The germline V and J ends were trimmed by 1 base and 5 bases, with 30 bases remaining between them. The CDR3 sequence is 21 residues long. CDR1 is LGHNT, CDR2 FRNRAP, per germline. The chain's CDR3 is CASGLGLPPLTGREINNEQFF. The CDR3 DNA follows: TGTGCTAGTGGTTTGGGCCTCCCTCCTCTCACGGGCAGGGAAATTAACAATGAGCAGTTCTTC.

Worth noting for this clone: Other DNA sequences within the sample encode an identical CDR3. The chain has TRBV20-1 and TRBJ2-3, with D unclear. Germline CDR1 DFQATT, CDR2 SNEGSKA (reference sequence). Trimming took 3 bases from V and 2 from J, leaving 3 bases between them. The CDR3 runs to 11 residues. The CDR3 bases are TGCAGTGCTAGTCTCACAGATACGCAGTATTTT. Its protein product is CSASLTDTQYF.

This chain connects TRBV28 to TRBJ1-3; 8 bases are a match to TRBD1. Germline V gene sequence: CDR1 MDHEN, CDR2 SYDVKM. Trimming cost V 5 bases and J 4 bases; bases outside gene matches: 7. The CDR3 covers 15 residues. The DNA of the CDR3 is TGTGCCAGCAGTATGACAGGGGAAACCGGAAACACCATATATTTT. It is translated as CASSMTGETGNTIYF.

The DNA for the CDR3 is TGCGCCAGCAGCTGGGGACAGCTGGGAGCTTTCTTT. Protein: CASSWGQLGAFF. The chain employs TRBV5-1 and TRBJ1-1, with 7 bases that match TRBD1. The CDR3 is 12 residues long. Losses at the gene ends were 3 bases for V and 10 bases for J; bases not matched to a gene: 6. Per germline, CDR1 SGHRS and CDR2 YFSETQ.

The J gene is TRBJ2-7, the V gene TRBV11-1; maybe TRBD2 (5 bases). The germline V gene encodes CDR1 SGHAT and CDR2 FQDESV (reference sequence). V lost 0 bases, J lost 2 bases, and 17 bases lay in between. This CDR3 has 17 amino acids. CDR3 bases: TGTGCCAGCAGCTTAGCGTCGTCGTCGGGATCAGCCTACGAGCAGTACTTC. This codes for CASSLASSSGSAYEQYF.

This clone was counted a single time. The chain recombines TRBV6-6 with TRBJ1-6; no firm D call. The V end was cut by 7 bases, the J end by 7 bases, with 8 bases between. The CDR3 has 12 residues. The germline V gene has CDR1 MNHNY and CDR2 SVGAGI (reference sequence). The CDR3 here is CASKQLNSPLHF. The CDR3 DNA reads TGTGCCAGCAAACAGTTAAATTCACCCCTCCACTTT.

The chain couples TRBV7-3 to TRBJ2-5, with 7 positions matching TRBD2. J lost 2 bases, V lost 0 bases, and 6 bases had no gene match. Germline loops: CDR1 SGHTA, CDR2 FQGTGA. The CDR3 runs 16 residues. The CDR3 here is CASSLTAMGGQETQYF. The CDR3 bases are TGTGCCAGCAGCTTAACTGCTATGGGGGGGCAAGAGACCCAGTACTTC.

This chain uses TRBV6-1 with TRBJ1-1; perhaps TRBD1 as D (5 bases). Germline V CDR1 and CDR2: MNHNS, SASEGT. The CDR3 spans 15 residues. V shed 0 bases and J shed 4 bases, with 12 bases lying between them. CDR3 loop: CASSEAGGGSTEAFF. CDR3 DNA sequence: TGTGCCAGCAGTGAAGCTGGGGGGGGTAGCACTGAAGCTTTCTTT.

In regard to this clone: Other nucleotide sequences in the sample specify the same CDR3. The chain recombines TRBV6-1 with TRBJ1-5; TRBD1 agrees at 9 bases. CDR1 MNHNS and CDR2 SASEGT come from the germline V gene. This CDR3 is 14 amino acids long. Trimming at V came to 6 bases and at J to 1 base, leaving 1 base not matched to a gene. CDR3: CASRGQGSNQPQHF. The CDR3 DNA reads TGTGCCAGCAGAGGACAGGGGAGCAATCAGCCCCAGCATTTT.

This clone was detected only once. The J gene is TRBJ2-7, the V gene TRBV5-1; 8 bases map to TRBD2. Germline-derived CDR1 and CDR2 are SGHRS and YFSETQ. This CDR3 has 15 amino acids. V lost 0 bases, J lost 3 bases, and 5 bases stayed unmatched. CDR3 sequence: CASSLVGLAGYEQYF. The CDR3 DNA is TGCGCCAGCAGCTTGGTAGGCCTAGCGGGCTACGAGCAGTACTTC. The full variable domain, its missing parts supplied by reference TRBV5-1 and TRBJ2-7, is KAGVTQTPRYLIKTRGQQVTLSCSPISGHRSVSWYQQTPGQGLQFLFEYFSETQRNKGNFPGRFSGRQFSNSRSEMNVSTLELGDSALYLCASSLVGLAGYEQYFGPGTRLTVT.

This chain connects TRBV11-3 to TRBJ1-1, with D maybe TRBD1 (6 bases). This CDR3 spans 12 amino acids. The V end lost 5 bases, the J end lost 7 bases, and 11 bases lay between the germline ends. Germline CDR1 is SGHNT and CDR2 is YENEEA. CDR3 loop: CASSRGQSEAFF. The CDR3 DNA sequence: TGTGCCAGCAGCCGCGGACAGAGTGAAGCTTTCTTT. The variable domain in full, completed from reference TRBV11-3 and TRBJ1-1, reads EAGVVQSPRYKIIEKKQPVAFWCNPISGHNTLYWYLQNLGQGPELLIRYENEEAVDDSQLPKDRFSAERLKGVDSTLKIQPAELGDSAVYLCASSRGQSEAFFGQGTRLTVV.

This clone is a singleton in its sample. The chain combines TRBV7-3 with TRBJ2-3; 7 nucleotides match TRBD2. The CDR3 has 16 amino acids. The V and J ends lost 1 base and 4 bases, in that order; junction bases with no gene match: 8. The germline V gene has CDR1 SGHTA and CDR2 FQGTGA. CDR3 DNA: TGTGCCAGCAGCTTAAATTCGGCGGGAGTACCAGATACGCAGTATTTT. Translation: CASSLNSAGVPDTQYF.

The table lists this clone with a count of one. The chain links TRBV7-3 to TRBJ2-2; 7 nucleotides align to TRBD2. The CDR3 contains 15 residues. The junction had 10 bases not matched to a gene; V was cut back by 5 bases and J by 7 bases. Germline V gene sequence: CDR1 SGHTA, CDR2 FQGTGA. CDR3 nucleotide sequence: TGTGCCAGCAGCGACAAAGCGGGATATAACGGGGAGCTGTTTTTT. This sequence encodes CASSDKAGYNGELFF. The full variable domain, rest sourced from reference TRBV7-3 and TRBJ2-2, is GAGVSQTPSNKVTEKGKYVELRCDPISGHTALYWYRQSLGQGPEFLIYFQGTGAADDSGLPNDRFFAVRPEGSVSTLKIQRTERGDSAVYLCASSDKAGYNGELFFGEGSRLTVL.

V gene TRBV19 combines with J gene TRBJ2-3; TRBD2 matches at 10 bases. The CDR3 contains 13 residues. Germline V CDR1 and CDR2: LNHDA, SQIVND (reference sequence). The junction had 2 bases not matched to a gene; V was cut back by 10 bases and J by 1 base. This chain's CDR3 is CATGTSGTDTQYF. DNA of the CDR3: TGTGCCACGGGGACTAGCGGCACAGATACGCAGTATTTT.

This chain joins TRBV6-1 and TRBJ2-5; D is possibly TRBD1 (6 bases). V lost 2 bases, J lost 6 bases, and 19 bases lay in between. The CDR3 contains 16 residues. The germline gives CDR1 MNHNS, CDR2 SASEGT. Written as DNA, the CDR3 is TGTGCCAGCAGTGAAATCCTGGGAACTACAGGGAAGACCCAGTACTTC. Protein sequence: CASSEILGTTGKTQYF.

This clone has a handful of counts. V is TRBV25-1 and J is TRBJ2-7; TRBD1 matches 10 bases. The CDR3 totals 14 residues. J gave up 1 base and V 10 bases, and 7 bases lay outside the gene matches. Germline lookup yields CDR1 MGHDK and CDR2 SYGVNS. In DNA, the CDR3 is TGTGCCACCAAGGACAGGGGGGGGTCCTACGAGCAGTACTTC. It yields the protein CATKDRGGSYEQYF.

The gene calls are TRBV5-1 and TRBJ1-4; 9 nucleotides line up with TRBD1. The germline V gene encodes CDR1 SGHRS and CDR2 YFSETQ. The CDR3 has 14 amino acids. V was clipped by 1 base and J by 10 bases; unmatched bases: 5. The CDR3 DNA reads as TGCGCCAGCAGCTTGACAGGGGGCGCGGGAAAACTGTTTTTT. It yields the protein CASSLTGGAGKLFF.

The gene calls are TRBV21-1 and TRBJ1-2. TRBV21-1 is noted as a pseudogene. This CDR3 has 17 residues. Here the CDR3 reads CASSKALSVVTIYGYTF. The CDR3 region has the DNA TGTGCCAGCAGCAAAGCGCTTTCGGTAGTTACTATCTATGGCTACACCTTC.

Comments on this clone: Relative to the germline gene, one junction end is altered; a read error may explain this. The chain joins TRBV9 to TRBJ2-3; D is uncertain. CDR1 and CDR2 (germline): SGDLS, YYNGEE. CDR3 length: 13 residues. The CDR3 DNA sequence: TGTGCCAGCAGCGAGAGGAGCCTAGATACGCTGTATTTT. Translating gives CASSERSLDTLYF.

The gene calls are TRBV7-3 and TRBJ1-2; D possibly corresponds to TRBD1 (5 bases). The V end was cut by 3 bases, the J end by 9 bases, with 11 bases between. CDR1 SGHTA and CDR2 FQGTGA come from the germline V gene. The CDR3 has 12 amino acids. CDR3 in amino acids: CASSLGGSRYTF. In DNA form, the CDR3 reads TGTGCCAGCAGCTTGGGGGGGAGTCGCTACACCTTC.